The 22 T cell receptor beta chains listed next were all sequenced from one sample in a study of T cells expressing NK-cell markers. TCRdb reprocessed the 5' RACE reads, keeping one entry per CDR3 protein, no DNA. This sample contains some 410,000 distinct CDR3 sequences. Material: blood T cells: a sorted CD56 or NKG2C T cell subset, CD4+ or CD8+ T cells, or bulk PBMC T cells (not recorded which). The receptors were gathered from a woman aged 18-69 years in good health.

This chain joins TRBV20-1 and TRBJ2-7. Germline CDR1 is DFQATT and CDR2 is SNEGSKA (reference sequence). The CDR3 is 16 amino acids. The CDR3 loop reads CSARDGVAQYHYEQYF.

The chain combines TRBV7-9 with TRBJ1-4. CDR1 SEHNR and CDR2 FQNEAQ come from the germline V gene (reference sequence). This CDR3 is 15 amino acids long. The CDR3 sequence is CASSPGGGVIEKLFF.

The CDR3 sequence: CASSEGGARTEAFF. The chain has TRBV6-1 and TRBJ1-1; the D call of TRBD1 rests on TCRdb alone, since no DNA is present to check it. Per germline, CDR1 MNHNS and CDR2 SASEGT. There are 14 residues in the CDR3.

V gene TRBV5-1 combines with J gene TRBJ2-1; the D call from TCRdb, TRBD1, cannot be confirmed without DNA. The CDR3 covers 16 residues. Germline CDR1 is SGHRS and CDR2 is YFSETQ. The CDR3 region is CASSLEDSGSYNEQFF.

The CDR3 loop reads CASSPRSSEAFF. The chain links TRBV18 to TRBJ1-1. The germline gives CDR1 KGHSH, CDR2 LQKENI. This CDR3 has 12 residues.

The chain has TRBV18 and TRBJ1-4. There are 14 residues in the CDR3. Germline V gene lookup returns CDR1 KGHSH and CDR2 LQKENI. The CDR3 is CASSPAGMQEKLFF.

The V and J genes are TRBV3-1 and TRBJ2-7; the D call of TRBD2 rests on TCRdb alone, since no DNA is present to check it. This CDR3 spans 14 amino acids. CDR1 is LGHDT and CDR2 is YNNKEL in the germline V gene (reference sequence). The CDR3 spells CASSQTSGTYEQYF.

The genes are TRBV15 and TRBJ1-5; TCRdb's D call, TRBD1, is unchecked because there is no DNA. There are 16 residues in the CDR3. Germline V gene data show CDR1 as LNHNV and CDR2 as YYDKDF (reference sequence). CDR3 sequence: CATSRDVQVLNQPQHF. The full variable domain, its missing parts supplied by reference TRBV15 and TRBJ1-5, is DAMVIQNPRYQVTQFGKPVTLSCSQTLNHNVMYWYQQKSSQAPKLLFHYYDKDFNNEADTPDNFQSRRPNTSFCFLDIRSPGLGDTAMYLCATSRDVQVLNQPQHFGDGTRLSIL.

The CDR3 spells CASSWGRGWEGTQYF. The chain links TRBV5-5 to TRBJ2-5. Germline CDR1 and CDR2: SGHKS and YYEKEE (reference sequence). The CDR3 length is 15 residues.

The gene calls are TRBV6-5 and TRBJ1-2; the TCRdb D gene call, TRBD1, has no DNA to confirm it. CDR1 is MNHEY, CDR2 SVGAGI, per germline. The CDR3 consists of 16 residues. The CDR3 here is CASSSKQGFGLYGYTF.

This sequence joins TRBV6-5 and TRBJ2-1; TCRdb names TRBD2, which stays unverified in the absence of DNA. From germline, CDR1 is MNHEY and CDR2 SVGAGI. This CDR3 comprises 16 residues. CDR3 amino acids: CASSYAGLATYNEQFF.

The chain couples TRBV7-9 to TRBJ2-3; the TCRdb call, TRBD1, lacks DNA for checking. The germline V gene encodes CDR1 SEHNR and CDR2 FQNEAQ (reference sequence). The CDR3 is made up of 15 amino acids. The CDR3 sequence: CASSPSGTNTDTQYF.

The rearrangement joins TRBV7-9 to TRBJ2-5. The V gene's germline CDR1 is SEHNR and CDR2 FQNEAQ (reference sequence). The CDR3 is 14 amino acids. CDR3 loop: CASSYRGSQETQYF. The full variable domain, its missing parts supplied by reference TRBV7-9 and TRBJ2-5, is DTGVSQNPRHKITKRGQNVTFRCDPISEHNRLYWYRQTLGQGPEFLTYFQNEAQLEKSRLLSDRFSAERPKGSFSTLEIQRTEQGDSAMYLCASSYRGSQETQYFGPGTRLLVL.

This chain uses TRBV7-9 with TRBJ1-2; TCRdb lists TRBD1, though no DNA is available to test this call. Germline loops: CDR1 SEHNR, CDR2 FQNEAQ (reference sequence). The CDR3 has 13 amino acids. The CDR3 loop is CASSRGGTYGYTF.

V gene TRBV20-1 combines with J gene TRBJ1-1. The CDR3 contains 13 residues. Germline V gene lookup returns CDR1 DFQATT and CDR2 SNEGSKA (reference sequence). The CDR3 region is CSARDFDAGEAFF.

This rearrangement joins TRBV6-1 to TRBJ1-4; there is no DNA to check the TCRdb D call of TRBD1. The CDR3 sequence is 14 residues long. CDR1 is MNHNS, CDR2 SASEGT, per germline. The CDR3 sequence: CASSEGGINEKLFF.

CDR3 region: CAIRGIEEPEQFF. This chain connects TRBV10-3 to TRBJ2-1. Germline lookup yields CDR1 ENHRY and CDR2 SYGVKD. The CDR3 runs to 13 residues.

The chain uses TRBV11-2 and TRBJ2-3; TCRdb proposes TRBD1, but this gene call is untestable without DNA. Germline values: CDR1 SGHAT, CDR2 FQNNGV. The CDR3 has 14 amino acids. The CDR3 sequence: CASSLDRGGDTQYF.

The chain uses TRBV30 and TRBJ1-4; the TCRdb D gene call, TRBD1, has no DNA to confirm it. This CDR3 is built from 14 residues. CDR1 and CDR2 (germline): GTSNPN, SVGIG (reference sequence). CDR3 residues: CAWSVTGGHEKLFF.

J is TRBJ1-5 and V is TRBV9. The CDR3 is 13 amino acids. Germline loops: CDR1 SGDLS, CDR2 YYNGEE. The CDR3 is CASSVESNQPQHF. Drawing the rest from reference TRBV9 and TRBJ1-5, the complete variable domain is DSGVTQTPKHLITATGQRVTLRCSPRSGDLSVYWYQQSLDQGLQFLIQYYNGEERAKGNILERFSAQQFPDLHSELNLSSLELGDSALYFCASSVESNQPQHFGDGTRLSIL.

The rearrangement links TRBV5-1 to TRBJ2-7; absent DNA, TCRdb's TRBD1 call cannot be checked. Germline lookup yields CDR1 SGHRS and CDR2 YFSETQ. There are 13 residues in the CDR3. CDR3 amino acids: CASSSREGGEQYF.

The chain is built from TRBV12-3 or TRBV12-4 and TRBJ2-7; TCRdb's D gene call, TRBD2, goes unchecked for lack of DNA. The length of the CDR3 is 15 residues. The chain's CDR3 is CASSLGGAGVNEQYF.